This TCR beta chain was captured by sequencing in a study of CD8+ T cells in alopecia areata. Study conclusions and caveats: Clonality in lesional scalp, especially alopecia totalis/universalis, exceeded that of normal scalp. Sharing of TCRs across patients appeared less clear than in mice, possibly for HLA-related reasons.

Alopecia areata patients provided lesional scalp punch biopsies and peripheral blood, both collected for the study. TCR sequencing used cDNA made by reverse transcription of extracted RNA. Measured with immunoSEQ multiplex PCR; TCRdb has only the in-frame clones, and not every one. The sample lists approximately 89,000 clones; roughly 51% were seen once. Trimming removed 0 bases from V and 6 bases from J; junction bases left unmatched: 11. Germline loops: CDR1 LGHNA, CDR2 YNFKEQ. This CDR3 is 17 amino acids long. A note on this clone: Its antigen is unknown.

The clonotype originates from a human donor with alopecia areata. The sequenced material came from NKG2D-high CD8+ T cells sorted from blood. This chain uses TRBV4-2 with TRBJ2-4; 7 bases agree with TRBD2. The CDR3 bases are TGTGCCAGCAGCCAAGACGAGTGGGGCCGCGGGGGAAACATTCAGTACTTC. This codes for CASSQDEWGRGGNIQYF.